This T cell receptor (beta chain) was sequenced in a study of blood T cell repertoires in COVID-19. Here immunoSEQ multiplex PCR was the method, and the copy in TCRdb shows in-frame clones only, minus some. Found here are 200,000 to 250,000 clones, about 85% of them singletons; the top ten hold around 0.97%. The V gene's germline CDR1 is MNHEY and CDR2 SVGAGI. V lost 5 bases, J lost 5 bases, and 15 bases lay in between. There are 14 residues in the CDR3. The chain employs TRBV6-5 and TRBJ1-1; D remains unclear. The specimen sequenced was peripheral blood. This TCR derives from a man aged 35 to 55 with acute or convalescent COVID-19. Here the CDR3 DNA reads TGTGCCAGCAGTCAGGACGGTAGAGGGACTGAAGCTTTCTTT. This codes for CASSQDGRGTEAFF.